This is a list of T cell receptor beta chains from one sample in a study of blood T cell repertoires in COVID-19. Some clones are missing from TCRdb's copy, which holds only in-frame ones; the method was immunoSEQ multiplex PCR. The sample lists approximately 670,000 clones; over 80% were seen once. The sample was peripheral blood. The receptors derive from a woman younger than 35 with acute or convalescent COVID-19. The CDR3 runs from the conserved cysteine through the conserved F or W. The D gene is left open where the match is weak. Where a row states a size, it is once, few, many or the class of an expanded clone; other rows omit it.

v_gene,j_gene,abundance,d_gene,CDR3aa,CDR3nt
TRBV5-1,TRBJ2-1,-,TRBD2,CASSLTLAGHYNEQFF,TGCGCCAGCAGCCTCACTCTAGCGGGGCACTACAATGAGCAGTTCTTC
TRBV11-2,TRBJ1-5,-,TRBD1,CASSESTGHSNQPQHF,TGTGCCAGCAGCGAGTCGACAGGGCATAGCAATCAGCCCCAGCATTTT
TRBV9,TRBJ2-7,-,TRBD2,CASSVEGTSGGGEQYF,TGTGCCAGCAGCGTCGAGGGGACTAGCGGGGGTGGTGAGCAGTACTTC
TRBV30,TRBJ2-7,-,-,CAWSVRPGEQYF,TGTGCCTGGAGTGTACGCCCAGGCGAGCAGTACTTC
TRBV19,TRBJ2-7,-,-,CASSMSLTYEQYF,TGTGCCAGTAGTATGTCCCTAACCTACGAGCAGTACTTC
TRBV5-4,TRBJ1-2,-,-,CASSERSNRYGYTF,TGTGCCAGCTCAGAAAGGTCCAACAGATATGGCTACACCTTC
TRBV3-1/TRBV3-2,TRBJ2-3,-,TRBD2,CASSQDLSGGAADTQYF,TGTGCCAGCAGCCAAGATCTCTCGGGGGGGGCAGCAGATACGCAGTATTTT
TRBV7-2,TRBJ1-3,once,-,CASSPGRGSGNTIYF,TGTGCCAGCAGCCCCGGTAGGGGCTCTGGAAACACCATATATTTT
TRBV6-5,TRBJ1-3,-,TRBD1,CASRHRGSGNTIYF,TGTGCCAGCAGGCACAGGGGCTCTGGAAACACCATATATTTT
TRBV28,TRBJ2-7,-,-,CASSLLQGILSYEQYF,TGTGCCAGCAGTCTCCTTCAGGGGATCCTTTCCTACGAGCAGTACTTC
TRBV6-4,TRBJ1-2,-,-,CASSDFELNYGYTF,TGTGCCAGCAGTGACTTCGAACTTAACTATGGCTACACCTTC
TRBV4-2,TRBJ2-3,-,TRBD1,CASSPTGVSTDTQYF,TGTGCCAGCAGCCCGACAGGGGTCTCCACAGATACGCAGTATTTT
TRBV7-2,TRBJ1-5,-,-,CASSLGEYRQPQHF,TGTGCCAGCAGCTTAGGAGAGTATCGTCAGCCCCAGCATTTT
TRBV7-2,TRBJ1-1,once,TRBD1,CASSLEGTGNTEAFF,TGTGCCAGCAGCTTAGAAGGGACAGGGAACACTGAAGCTTTCTTT
TRBV29-1,TRBJ1-5,-,TRBD1,CSVAQDRAQPQHF,TGCAGCGTTGCTCAAGACAGGGCTCAGCCCCAGCATTTT
TRBV19,TRBJ2-1,-,TRBD2,CASKGLAGGGRSYNEQFF,TGTGCCAGTAAGGGGCTAGCGGGGGGTGGTAGGTCCTACAATGAGCAGTTCTTC
TRBV6-6,TRBJ2-3,-,-,CASSPRPVFGEQITDTQYF,TGTGCCAGCAGTCCTCGCCCGGTGTTTGGTGAGCAAATCACAGATACGCAGTATTTT